What follows are 3 T cell receptor beta chains derived from one specimen sequenced in a study of control samples from healthy donors and cancer patients. Libraries were prepared by immunoSEQ multiplex PCR; TCRdb keeps only in-frame clonotypes and omits some of them. This sample yields 130,000 or so clones, of which approximately 89% are seen a single time; approximately 7.5% belongs to the top ten. The sequencing input was PBMCs. These receptors were obtained from a man aged 50-59 years with head and neck cancer.

The chain joins TRBV5-1 to TRBJ2-5, with TRBD1 matching 8 bases. This CDR3 is built from 17 residues. Germline trimming cut 0 bases from V and 5 bases from J; bases unmatched to any gene: 12. Per germline, CDR1 SGHRS and CDR2 YFSETQ. DNA of the CDR3: TGCGCCAGCAGCTTGGATCCCCCGACAGGGGTGATGGAGACCCAGTACTTC. Its protein is CASSLDPPTGVMETQYF.

The chain is built from TRBV5-1 and TRBJ2-2; D is undetermined. V was cut by 4 bases and J by 6 bases, with 7 bases left in between. Germline-derived CDR1 and CDR2 are SGHRS and YFSETQ. CDR3 length: 12 residues. The CDR3 DNA sequence: TGCGCCAGCAGCCTCACCGCCGGGGAGCTGTTTTTT. It is translated as CASSLTAGELFF. The complete variable domain, with remaining parts taken from reference TRBV5-1 and TRBJ2-2, reads KAGVTQTPRYLIKTRGQQVTLSCSPISGHRSVSWYQQTPGQGLQFLFEYFSETQRNKGNFPGRFSGRQFSNSRSEMNVSTLELGDSALYLCASSLTAGELFFGEGSRLTVL.

The chain combines TRBV28 with TRBJ2-1, with 10 positions matching TRBD2. This CDR3 has 15 amino acids. Looked up from germline, CDR1 is MDHEN and CDR2 is SYDVKM. Trimming removed 6 bases from V and 5 bases from J; junction bases left unmatched: 7. The CDR3 region is CASSSSGRADNEQFF. The CDR3 DNA is TGTGCCAGCAGCTCCAGCGGGAGGGCCGACAATGAGCAGTTCTTC.